This TCR beta chain stems from a study of persistence of HIV-infected CD4 T cells. Study observations and caveats: Degenerate expanded CDR3beta sequences were enriched among CMV- and Gag-responding cells.

V trimming: 2 bases; J trimming: 2 bases; junction bases outside the gene matches: 6. The CDR3 spans 15 residues. Germline V gene sequence: CDR1 GTSNPN, CDR2 SVGIG (reference sequence). Comments on this clone: No antigen is known for it.

The immunoSEQ assay was version 4, run in survey mode. The data were produced by immunoSEQ multiplex PCR, yet TCRdb's version contains in-frame clones alone and is incomplete. The sample contains 5,500 to 8,500 clones, around three quarters of which appear only once. Stimulation used approximately 9.6 ug/mL lysate from CMV-infected fibroblasts. Sorting selected CD4+ T cells upregulating both CD40 ligand and CD69. PBMCs were depleted of CD8+ T cells before stimulation. Anti-CD28/CD49d costimulation, CD40-blocking antibody and enfuvirtide were given to CD8-depleted PBMCs for 15 to 20 hours. Sequenced here: CD4+ T cells sorted from PBMCs after roughly 18-hour stimulation, sampled from a patient who received antiretroviral therapy. The rearrangement links TRBV30 to TRBJ2-1, with TRBD1 identical over 7 bases. The sequence was collected from an adult woman with HIV who was CMV-seropositive. This CDR3 reads CAWSKSQGAYNEQFF. The CDR3 nucleotides are TGTGCCTGGAGTAAGAGTCAGGGGGCCTACAATGAGCAGTTCTTC.